This TCR beta chain originates from a study of blood T cells in healthy people across ages. V was pared by 3 bases and J by 2 bases, with 10 bases of the junction left unmatched. Germline V gives CDR1 SGHAT, CDR2 FQNNGV. The CDR3 has 16 amino acids. The use of a sample-barcoded 5' primer and a J-beta primer mix characterized a second PCR of roughly 6 to 11 cycles. TCRdb ran MiXCR on the 5' RACE reads and lists one entry per CDR3 protein. The sample contains about 1 million distinct CDR3 sequences, over 35% of which appear only once. This clonotype originated in a woman in her sixties in good health. The genes are TRBV11-2 and TRBJ2-7, with 7 bases fitting TRBD2. The material sequenced was blood. For the CDR3, the DNA is TGTGCCAGCAGCTTGGGGGGGTGGGAGGTAACCTACGAGCAGTACTTC. Encoded protein: CASSLGGWEVTYEQYF.